These 25 T cell receptor beta chains were all obtained from the same sample, sequenced in a study of shared clonotypes between healthy human individuals. Sequencing used immunoSEQ multiplex PCR; TCRdb keeps in-frame clones, though not all of them. The table has about 1.9 million clones, around 93% seen once; the top ten hold around 1.7%. Naive CD8 populations comprised CD45RO-negative cells positively selected for CCR7, excluding terminally differentiated effector memory CD45RA+ cells. Specimen: naive CD8+ T cells from PBMCs. These receptors all stem from a young man in good health. Some clones in this sample may be carry-over from other donors' samples.

V is TRBV4-1 and J is TRBJ2-2; 10 bases fit TRBD2. The CDR3 is made up of 17 amino acids. The V gene end was trimmed by 0 bases and the J gene end by 6 bases; junction bases not matched to a gene: 7. Germline loops: CDR1 MGHRA, CDR2 YSYEKL. CDR3: CASSQDGLAGESGELFF. In DNA form, the CDR3 reads TGCGCCAGCAGCCAAGATGGGCTAGCGGGAGAGTCCGGGGAGCTGTTTTTT.

V usage is TRBV5-6 and J usage is TRBJ2-5; D gene uncertain. The V end lost 0 bases, the J end lost 2 bases, and 5 bases lay between the germline ends. Germline loops: CDR1 SGHDT, CDR2 YYEEEE. This CDR3 comprises 13 residues. The CDR3 coding sequence is TGTGCCAGCAGCTTGGACATGCAAGAGACCCAGTACTTC. This sequence encodes CASSLDMQETQYF.

A single count supports this clone. V usage is TRBV27 and J usage is TRBJ2-5; tentative D call: TRBD2 (5 bases). In germline, CDR1 is MNHEY, CDR2 SMNVEV (reference sequence). V was cut by 3 bases and J by 2 bases, with 22 bases left in between. The CDR3 contains 18 residues. CDR3: CASSFISVSGVLQETQYF. The CDR3 coding sequence is TGTGCCAGCAGTTTTATCTCGGTCTCCGGGGTCTTACAAGAGACCCAGTACTTC.

The chain uses TRBV4-1 and TRBJ2-5; weak D call: TRBD1 (5 bases). Germline CDR1 MGHRA, CDR2 YSYEKL. The length of the CDR3 is 15 residues. Deletions cut 0 bases from V and 2 bases from J, with 10 bases between. The CDR3 DNA sequence: TGCGCCAGCAGCCAAGATGAGGCAGGGCAAGAGACCCAGTACTTC. This translates into CASSQDEAGQETQYF.

The V gene is TRBV6-1, the J gene TRBJ2-3, with unresolved D. Germline CDR1 reads MNHNS; CDR2 reads SASEGT. The ends were cut back, 4 bases at V and 5 bases at J, with 10 bases in the middle. The CDR3 consists of 13 residues. The CDR3 is CASSVLEVDTQYF. DNA for the CDR3: TGTGCCAGCAGTGTGCTAGAGGTAGATACGCAGTATTTT.

The genes are TRBV11-3 and TRBJ2-2; a weak D match, TRBD1 (6 bases). The CDR3 has 15 amino acids. The V and J ends lost 0 bases and 5 bases respectively, with 10 bases between them. Germline values: CDR1 SGHNT, CDR2 YENEEA. This CDR3 reads CASSLEGGVTGELFF. For the CDR3, the DNA is TGTGCCAGCAGCTTAGAAGGGGGTGTAACCGGGGAGCTGTTTTTT.

The J gene is TRBJ1-4, the V gene TRBV7-9; D uncertain. This CDR3 comprises 14 residues. Germline-derived CDR1 and CDR2 are SEHNR and FQNEAQ (reference sequence). The ends were cut back, 4 bases at V and 8 bases at J, with 14 bases in the middle. This CDR3 reads CASSSERGWEKLFF. The CDR3 DNA sequence: TGTGCCAGCAGCTCAGAAAGAGGGTGGGAAAAACTGTTTTTT. Looking up the rest from reference TRBV7-9 and TRBJ1-4 gives the full variable domain: DTGVSQNPRHKITKRGQNVTFRCDPISEHNRLYWYRQTLGQGPEFLTYFQNEAQLEKSRLLSDRFSAERPKGSFSTLEIQRTEQGDSAMYLCASSSERGWEKLFFGSGTQLSVL.

The chain employs TRBV27 and TRBJ1-1; TRBD1 agrees at 8 bases. Germline trimming cut 9 bases from V and 5 bases from J; bases unmatched to any gene: 8. CDR1 MNHEY and CDR2 SMNVEV come from the germline V gene (reference sequence). The CDR3 has 13 amino acids. CDR3 loop: CASTHRGNTEAFF. The CDR3 DNA sequence: TGTGCCAGTACCCACAGGGGGAATACTGAAGCTTTCTTT.

The table lists this clone with a count of one. The chain joins TRBV13 to TRBJ2-1, with 7 bases that match TRBD1. The length of the CDR3 is 14 residues. Looked up from germline, CDR1 is PRHDT and CDR2 is FYEKMQ (reference sequence). Germline trimming cut 4 bases from V and 7 bases from J; bases unmatched to any gene: 7. CDR3 sequence reads: CASSYGQAGNEQFF. Here the CDR3 DNA reads TGTGCCAGCAGCTATGGACAGGCGGGTAATGAGCAGTTCTTC.

This chain connects TRBV6-1 to TRBJ2-7, with D possibly matching TRBD2 (5 bases). Trimming removed 2 bases at V and 4 bases at J, with 9 bases between. This CDR3 has 13 amino acids. Germline CDR1 and CDR2: MNHNS and SASEGT. CDR3 nucleotides: TGTGCCAGCAGTGAAAGGACTTTTTACGAGCAGTACTTC. Protein: CASSERTFYEQYF.

A remark on this clone: The identical CDR3 is also encoded by other nucleotide sequences in the sample. This chain links TRBV9 with TRBJ2-7; D might be TRBD1 (5 bases). CDR3 length: 14 residues. Germline V gives CDR1 SGDLS, CDR2 YYNGEE. Deletions cut 0 bases from V and 2 bases from J, with 9 bases between. CDR3 sequence reads: CASSVEDSPYEQYF. CDR3 DNA sequence: TGTGCCAGCAGCGTAGAAGACAGCCCCTACGAGCAGTACTTC.

The chain carries TRBV5-1 and TRBJ2-5, with 8 nucleotides matching TRBD2. The junction had 23 bases not matched to a gene; V was cut back by 4 bases and J by 9 bases. CDR3 size: 18 residues. Germline V gene data show CDR1 as SGHRS and CDR2 as YFSETQ. CDR3 loop: CASSDWGSGASLELAQYF. CDR3 DNA: TGCGCCAGCAGCGACTGGGGTAGCGGGGCCTCCCTTGAGTTGGCCCAGTACTTC. The full variable domain, rest sourced from reference TRBV5-1 and TRBJ2-5, is KAGVTQTPRYLIKTRGQQVTLSCSPISGHRSVSWYQQTPGQGLQFLFEYFSETQRNKGNFPGRFSGRQFSNSRSEMNVSTLELGDSALYLCASSDWGSGASLELAQYFGPGTRLLVL.

The V gene is TRBV2, the J gene TRBJ2-1; 13 positions agree with TRBD2. After removal of 3 bases from V and 8 bases from J, the junction contained 13 bases not matched to a gene. There are 18 residues in the CDR3. Per the germline V gene, CDR1 is SNHLY and CDR2 is FYNNEI. The CDR3 loop reads CASSEMTSGRTLFYEQFF. The CDR3 DNA reads TGTGCCAGCAGTGAGATGACTAGCGGGAGGACTCTATTTTATGAGCAGTTCTTC.

This sequence joins TRBV27 and TRBJ2-7; TRBD2 might be the D (7 bases). V shed 6 bases and J shed 5 bases, with 17 bases lying between them. Germline lookup yields CDR1 MNHEY and CDR2 SMNVEV (reference sequence). The CDR3 extends over 14 amino acids. The CDR3 region is CASSAYWGGNEQYF. For the CDR3, the DNA is TGTGCCAGCAGCGCTTATTGGGGGGGCAACGAGCAGTACTTC.

This chain links TRBV6-5 with TRBJ1-2; D may be TRBD1 (5 bases). V lost 3 bases and J lost 6, with 14 bases in between. Germline lookup yields CDR1 MNHEY and CDR2 SVGAGI. This CDR3 spans 14 amino acids. CDR3 amino acids: CASSYDTGGDGYTF. Written as DNA, the CDR3 is TGTGCCAGCAGTTATGATACGGGGGGAGATGGCTACACCTTC.

The chain uses TRBV29-1 and TRBJ2-1; TRBD1 matches at 10 bases. Germline V lookup: CDR1 SQVTM, CDR2 ANQGSEA. J was trimmed by 0 bases and V by 3 bases; bases with no gene match: 5. The CDR3 length is 16 residues. The CDR3 spells CSVDFGQGVSYNEQFF. The CDR3 DNA is TGCAGCGTTGATTTCGGACAGGGGGTCTCCTACAATGAGCAGTTCTTC.

The V and J genes are TRBV6-6 and TRBJ1-1; a weak D match, TRBD1 (5 bases). Trimming cost V 2 bases and J 5 bases, with 18 bases left between them. CDR3 length: 16 amino acids. Germline CDR1 MNHNY, CDR2 SVGAGI (reference sequence). The CDR3 region has the DNA TGTGCCAGCAGTTACGCCATGGGGGTGGTGGGGACTGAAGCTTTCTTT. Translation gives CASSYAMGVVGTEAFF.

This chain joins TRBV18 and TRBJ2-7; 10 bases align to TRBD1. Germline loops: CDR1 KGHSH, CDR2 LQKENI. The CDR3 is made up of 14 amino acids. V dropped 5 bases and J dropped 6; count of bases not matched to a gene: 7. This CDR3 reads CASSFGTGVREQYF. CDR3 coding DNA: TGTGCCAGCTCATTCGGGACAGGGGTGCGCGAGCAGTACTTC.

The genes are TRBV6-5 and TRBJ1-1, with D possibly TRBD1 on 6 matching bases. Germline loops: CDR1 MNHEY, CDR2 SVGAGI. The CDR3 extends over 13 amino acids. V gave up 4 bases and J gave up 4 bases, with 10 bases separating them. The CDR3 coding sequence is TGTGCCAGCAGTTTGGGGGCTGTCACTGAAGCTTTCTTT. As protein: CASSLGAVTEAFF.

The chain carries TRBV19 and TRBJ2-1, with D possibly TRBD1 on 6 matching bases. Trimming pared 4 bases from V and 4 bases from J, leaving 8 bases between. Germline V CDR1 and CDR2: LNHDA, SQIVND (reference sequence). The CDR3 consists of 13 residues. The CDR3 DNA is TGTGCCAGTAGTAAACAGGGATACAATGAGCAGTTCTTC. Amino acids: CASSKQGYNEQFF. Looking up the rest from reference TRBV19 and TRBJ2-1 gives the full variable domain: DGGITQSPKYLFRKEGQNVTLSCEQNLNHDAMYWYRQDPGQGLRLIYYSQIVNDFQKGDIAEGYSVSREKKESFPLTVTSAQKNPTAFYLCASSKQGYNEQFFGPGTRLTVL.

The chain employs TRBV13 and TRBJ1-2; D perhaps matches TRBD1 (6 bases). Germline V CDR1 and CDR2: PRHDT, FYEKMQ (reference sequence). Trimming took 6 bases from V and 3 from J, leaving 17 bases between them. This CDR3 contains 15 residues. The CDR3 is CASRPRQERHYGYTF. CDR3 coding DNA: TGTGCCAGCAGACCTCGACAGGAACGCCACTATGGCTACACCTTC.

The chain couples TRBV7-2 to TRBJ2-2; D ambiguous. V lost 1 base to trimming and J lost 5 bases, with 5 bases between them. This CDR3 has 13 residues. The germline V gene has CDR1 SGHTA and CDR2 FQGNSA. DNA of the CDR3: TGTGCCAGCAGCTTAGTGCATACCGGGGAGCTGTTTTTT. This gives the protein CASSLVHTGELFF.

This CDR3 is CASSSQKGLSNEQFF. Written as DNA, the CDR3 is TGTGCCAGCTCATCCCAGAAAGGACTTTCCAATGAGCAGTTCTTC. The genes are TRBV18 and TRBJ2-1, with a possible D match to TRBD2 (5 bases). Germline assignment: CDR1 KGHSH and CDR2 LQKENI. This CDR3 has 15 amino acids. Trimming removed 5 bases at V and 6 bases at J, with 17 bases between.

The V and J genes are TRBV27 and TRBJ2-1; maybe TRBD1 (5 bases). V lost 5 bases, J lost 4 bases, and 21 bases lay in between. CDR3 length: 17 amino acids. Germline assignment: CDR1 MNHEY and CDR2 SMNVEV (reference sequence). CDR3 nucleotide sequence: TGTGCCAGCAGTCCGGTAGACAGTATCTTGGGTTACAATGAGCAGTTCTTC. The encoded protein is CASSPVDSILGYNEQFF.

The chain uses TRBV7-5 and TRBJ1-5; the D segment call TRBD1 is taken from the table without a DNA check. TRBV7-5 is labeled a pseudogene. The CDR3 sequence is 16 residues long. This chain's CDR3 is CVRSPNLGGCNQPQHF. Written as DNA, the CDR3 is TGTGTCAGAAGCCCTAACCTAGGGGGTTGCAATCAGCCCCAGCATTTT.